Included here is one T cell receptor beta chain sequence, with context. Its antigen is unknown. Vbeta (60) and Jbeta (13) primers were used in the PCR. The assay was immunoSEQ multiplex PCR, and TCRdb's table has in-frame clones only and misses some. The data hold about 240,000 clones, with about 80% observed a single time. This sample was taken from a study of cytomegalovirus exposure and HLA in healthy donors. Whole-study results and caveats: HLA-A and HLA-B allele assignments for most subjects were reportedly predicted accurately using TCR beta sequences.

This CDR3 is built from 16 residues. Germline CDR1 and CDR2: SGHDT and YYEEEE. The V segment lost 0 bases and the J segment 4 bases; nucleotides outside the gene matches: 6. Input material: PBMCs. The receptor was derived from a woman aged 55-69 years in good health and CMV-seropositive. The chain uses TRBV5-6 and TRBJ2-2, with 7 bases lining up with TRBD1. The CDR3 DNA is TGTGCCAGCAGCTTGGTTAAGGGGGCGAGCACCGGGGAGCTGTTTTTT. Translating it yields CASSLVKGASTGELFF.